Listed below are T cell receptor beta chains from one sample, sequenced in a study of T cell changes during pregnancy in multiple sclerosis. TCRdb's copy holds only in-frame clones and misses some; the assay was immunoSEQ multiplex PCR. The sample contains tens of thousands of clones, 91% of which appear only once. The starting material was peripheral blood, obtained after pregnancy. The origin of the receptors is a female donor in good health, enrolled as a control in a pregnancy study. Both conserved end residues are part of each CDR3. D genes are given only for firm matches. Clone size appears in some rows only: once, few, many, or a class for an expanded clone.

CDR3 protein,CDR3 DNA,clone size,D gene,V gene,J gene,CDR3 length
CATTSGSTGELFF,TGTGCCACGACTAGCGGATCCACCGGGGAGCTGTTTTTT,.,TRBD2,TRBV6-4,TRBJ2-2,13
CASSKNRDRGTVSPLHF,TGTGCCAGCAGCAAGAACCGGGACAGGGGAACGGTCTCACCCCTCCACTTT,.,.,TRBV21-1,TRBJ1-6,17
CASSLNGGTGGAWDTQYF,TGTGCCAGCAGCTTAAACGGTGGGACAGGGGGCGCCTGGGATACGCAGTATTTT,.,TRBD1,TRBV7-3,TRBJ2-3,18
CASSVAHQSTDTQYF,TGTGCCAGCAGCGTAGCCCACCAGAGCACAGATACGCAGTATTTT,.,.,TRBV9,TRBJ2-3,15
CASSLVPAGENSPLHF,TGTGCCAGCAGCTTAGTCCCCGCGGGAGAAAATTCACCCCTCCACTTT,.,.,TRBV7-2,TRBJ1-6,16
CASSLSRDRFYEQYF,TGTGCCAGCAGCCTAAGTCGGGACAGATTTTACGAGCAGTACTTC,.,TRBD1,TRBV14,TRBJ2-7,15
CAWSRRALNTEAFF,TGTGCCTGGAGTCGGAGGGCCTTGAACACTGAAGCTTTCTTT,few,.,TRBV30,TRBJ1-1,14
CASSTPGTGLYGYTF,TGTGCCAGCAGCACTCCTGGGACAGGCTTATATGGCTACACCTTC,.,TRBD1,TRBV9,TRBJ1-2,15
CAWSGLASFGLSYNSPLHF,TGTGCCTGGAGTGGTTTGGCTTCATTTGGCCTCTCCTATAATTCACCCCTCCACTTT,.,.,TRBV30,TRBJ1-6,19
CASSYGTSGTQYF,TGTGCCAGTAGTTACGGGACTAGCGGGACCCAGTACTTC,once,TRBD2,TRBV19,TRBJ2-5,13
CASSEQVPYEQYF,TGTGCCAGCAGTGAACAGGTTCCCTACGAGCAGTACTTC,few,.,TRBV2,TRBJ2-7,13
CASSQDGGDTQYF,TGCGCCAGCAGCCAAGATGGGGGGGATACGCAGTATTTT,.,.,TRBV4-3,TRBJ2-3,13
CASSQDRQGSQPQHF,TGCGCCAGCAGCCAAGATCGGCAGGGGTCGCAGCCCCAGCATTTT,.,.,TRBV4-3,TRBJ1-5,15
CASRGTGYNEQFF,TGCGCCAGCCGCGGGACAGGGTACAATGAGCAGTTCTTC,.,TRBD1,TRBV5-1,TRBJ2-1,13
CASSKQLNQPQHF,TGTGCCAGTAGTAAACAGCTTAATCAGCCCCAGCATTTT,.,.,TRBV19,TRBJ1-5,13
CASSLVGPYGYTF,TGTGCCAGCAGCTTAGTTGGGCCTTATGGCTACACCTTC,.,.,TRBV7-9,TRBJ1-2,13
CASSSRVATTTDTQYF,TGTGCCAGCAGTTCCCGGGTAGCCACCACTACAGATACGCAGTATTTT,.,.,TRBV6-6,TRBJ2-3,16
CASSYHSGTGELFF,TGTGCCAGCAGTTACCACAGTGGGACCGGGGAGCTGTTTTTT,.,.,TRBV6-6,TRBJ2-2,14
CASSRRGTSQYNEQFF,TGTGCCAGCAGCCGCAGAGGGACTAGCCAATACAATGAGCAGTTCTTC,.,TRBD2,TRBV7-6,TRBJ2-1,16
CASRARTDNQPQHF,TGTGCCAGCAGGGCTAGGACAGACAATCAGCCCCAGCATTTT,.,.,TRBV28,TRBJ1-5,14
CASSERLASTDTQYF,TGTGCCAGCAGTGAAAGACTAGCGAGCACAGATACGCAGTATTTT,.,TRBD2,TRBV6-1,TRBJ2-3,15
CAWSVGSSYEQYF,TGTGCCTGGAGTGTGGGGAGCTCCTACGAGCAGTACTTC,once,.,TRBV30,TRBJ2-7,13
CSVVLGAKWTGELFF,TGCAGCGTTGTTCTGGGGGCGAAGTGGACCGGGGAGCTGTTTTTT,.,.,TRBV29-1,TRBJ2-2,15
CAWSVAGREQFF,TGTGCCTGGAGTGTAGCGGGCAGAGAGCAGTTCTTC,.,.,TRBV30,TRBJ2-1,12
CATSNPGTGGGNQPQHF,TGTGCCACCAGCAATCCCGGGACAGGGGGGGGCAATCAGCCCCAGCATTTT,.,TRBD1,TRBV15,TRBJ1-5,17
CASSLQGFRDTIYF,TGTGCCAGCAGTCTTCAGGGTTTTCGGGACACCATATATTTT,.,.,TRBV9,TRBJ1-3,14
CASSLGGQGAEAFF,TGTGCCAGCAGCTTAGGGGGACAGGGAGCTGAAGCTTTCTTT,.,TRBD1,TRBV13,TRBJ1-1,14
CASSFGTASEKLFF,TGCGCCAGCAGCTTCGGGACAGCGAGTGAAAAACTGTTTTTT,.,TRBD1,TRBV5-1,TRBJ1-4,14